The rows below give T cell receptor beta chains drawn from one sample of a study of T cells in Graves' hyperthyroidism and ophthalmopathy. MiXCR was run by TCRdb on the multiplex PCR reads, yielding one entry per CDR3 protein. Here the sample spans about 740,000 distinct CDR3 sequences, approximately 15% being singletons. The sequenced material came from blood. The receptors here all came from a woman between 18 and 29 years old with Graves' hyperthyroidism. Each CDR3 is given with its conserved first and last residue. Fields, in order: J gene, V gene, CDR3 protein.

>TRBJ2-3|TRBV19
CASSMIAFWGTTDTQYF
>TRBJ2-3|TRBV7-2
CASSPRLFPRGRVSTDTQYF
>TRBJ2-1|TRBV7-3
CASSTLRGEQFF
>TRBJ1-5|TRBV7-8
CASSFGSTGRINQPQHF
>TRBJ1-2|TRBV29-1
CSVRGAYGYTF
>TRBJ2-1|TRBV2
CASSEPGTSSHNEQFF
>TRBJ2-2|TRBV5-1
CASSTSGRGTGELFF
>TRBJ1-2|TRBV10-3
CAISESTVTNYGYTF
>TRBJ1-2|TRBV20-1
CSASGGQVNYGYTF
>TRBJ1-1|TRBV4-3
CASSQGTKNTEAFF
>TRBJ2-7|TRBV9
CASSVSGLAGAYEQYF
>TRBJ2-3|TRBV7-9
CASTSPSRETDTQYF
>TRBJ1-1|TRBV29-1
CSVERKTEAFF
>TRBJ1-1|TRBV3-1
CASSQSLTGVTDTEAFF
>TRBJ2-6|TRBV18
CASSSERQGSGANVLTF
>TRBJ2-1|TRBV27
CASRGTSGSNEQFF
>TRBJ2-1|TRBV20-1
CSARLRSSYNEQFF
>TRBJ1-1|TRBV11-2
CASSLDSTAFF
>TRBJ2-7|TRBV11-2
CASSFLTGTDYEQYF
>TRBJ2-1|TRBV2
CASRYRGGNEQFF
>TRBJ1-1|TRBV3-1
CASSQETRATEAFF
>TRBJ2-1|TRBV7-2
CASSLVTIRRGLLTSGPNNEQFF
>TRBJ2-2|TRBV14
CASSRTGRELFF
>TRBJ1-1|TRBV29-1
CSVVGATEAFF
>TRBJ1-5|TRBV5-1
CASSLRQGDQPQHF
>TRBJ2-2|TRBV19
CASSISGGVLVGELFF
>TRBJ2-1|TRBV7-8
CASSLEGTGLSSYNEQFF
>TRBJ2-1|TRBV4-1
CASSQGSGESSYNEQFF
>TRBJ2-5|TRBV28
CASSLAAAEGETQYF
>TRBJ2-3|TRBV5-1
CASSPHGSDTQYF
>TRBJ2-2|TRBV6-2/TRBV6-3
CAGSYSVTVGELFF
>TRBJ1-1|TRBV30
CAWSVPGGAEAFF
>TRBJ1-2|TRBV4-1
CASSQRQGPYGYTF
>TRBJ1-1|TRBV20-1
CSARDSYGGLHLNTEAFF
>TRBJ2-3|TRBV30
CAWSRGGRALTDTQYF
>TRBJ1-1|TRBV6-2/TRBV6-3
CASSSGLLNTEAFF
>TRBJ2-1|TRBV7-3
CASSLTSLSYNEQFF
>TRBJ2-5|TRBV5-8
CASSSIYVVQETQYF
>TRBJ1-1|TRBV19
CASRSDRWSTEAFF
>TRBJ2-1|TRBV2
CASSRLAGGRNEQFF
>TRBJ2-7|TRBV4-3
CASSQDRGLEGEQYF
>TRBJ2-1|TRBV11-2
CASSTLTSGAYRTHEQFF
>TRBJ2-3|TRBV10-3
CAISGAGSDTQYF
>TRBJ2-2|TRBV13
CASNPDRHGELFF
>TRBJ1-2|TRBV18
CASSPVDYGYTF
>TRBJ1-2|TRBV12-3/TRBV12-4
CASSLGPRQGPNYGYTF
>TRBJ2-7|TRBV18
CASTSGGGTYEQYF
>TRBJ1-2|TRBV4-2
CASSQDKGALRGYTF
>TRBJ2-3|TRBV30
CAWSRAGPTDTQYF
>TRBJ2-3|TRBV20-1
CSARDLLAGWADTQYF